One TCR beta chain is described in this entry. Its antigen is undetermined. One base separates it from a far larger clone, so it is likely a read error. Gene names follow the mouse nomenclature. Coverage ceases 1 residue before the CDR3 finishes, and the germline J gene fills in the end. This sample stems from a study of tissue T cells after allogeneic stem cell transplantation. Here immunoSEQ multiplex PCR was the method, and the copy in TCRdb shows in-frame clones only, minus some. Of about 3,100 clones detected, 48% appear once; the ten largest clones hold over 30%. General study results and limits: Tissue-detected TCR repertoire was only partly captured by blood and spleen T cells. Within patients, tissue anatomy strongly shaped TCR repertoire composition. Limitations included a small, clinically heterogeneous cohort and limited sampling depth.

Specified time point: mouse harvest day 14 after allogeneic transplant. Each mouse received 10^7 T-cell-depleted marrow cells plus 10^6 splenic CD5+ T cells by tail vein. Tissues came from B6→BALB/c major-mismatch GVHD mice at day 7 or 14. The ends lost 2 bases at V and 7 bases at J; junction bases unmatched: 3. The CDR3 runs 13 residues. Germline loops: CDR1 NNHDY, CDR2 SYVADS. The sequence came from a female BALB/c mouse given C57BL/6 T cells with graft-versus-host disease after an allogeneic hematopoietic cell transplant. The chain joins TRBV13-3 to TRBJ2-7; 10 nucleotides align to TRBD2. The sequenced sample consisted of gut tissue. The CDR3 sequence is CASSDLGGREQYF. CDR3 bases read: TGTGCCAGCAGTGACCTGGGGGGGCGGGAACAGTAC.